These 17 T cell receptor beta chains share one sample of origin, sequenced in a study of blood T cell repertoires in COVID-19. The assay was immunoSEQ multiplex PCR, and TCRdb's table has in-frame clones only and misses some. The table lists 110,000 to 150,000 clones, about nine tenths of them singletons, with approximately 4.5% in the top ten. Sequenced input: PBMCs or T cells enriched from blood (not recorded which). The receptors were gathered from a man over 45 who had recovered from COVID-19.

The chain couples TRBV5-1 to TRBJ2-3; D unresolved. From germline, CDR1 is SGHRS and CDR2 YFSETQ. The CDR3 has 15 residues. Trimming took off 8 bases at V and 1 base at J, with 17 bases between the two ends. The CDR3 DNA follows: TGCGCCAGTGCAGACGGGTTATCGGGCACAGATACGCAGTATTTT. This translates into CASADGLSGTDTQYF. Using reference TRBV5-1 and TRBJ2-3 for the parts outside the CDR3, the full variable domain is KAGVTQTPRYLIKTRGQQVTLSCSPISGHRSVSWYQQTPGQGLQFLFEYFSETQRNKGNFPGRFSGRQFSNSRSEMNVSTLELGDSALYLCASADGLSGTDTQYFGPGTRLTVL.

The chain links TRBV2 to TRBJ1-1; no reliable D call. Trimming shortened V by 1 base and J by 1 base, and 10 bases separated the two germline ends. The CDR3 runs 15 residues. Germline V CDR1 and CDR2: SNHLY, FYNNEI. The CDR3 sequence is CASSEDLVSNTEAFF. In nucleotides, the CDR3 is TGTGCCAGCAGTGAAGATTTAGTGTCGAACACTGAAGCTTTCTTT.

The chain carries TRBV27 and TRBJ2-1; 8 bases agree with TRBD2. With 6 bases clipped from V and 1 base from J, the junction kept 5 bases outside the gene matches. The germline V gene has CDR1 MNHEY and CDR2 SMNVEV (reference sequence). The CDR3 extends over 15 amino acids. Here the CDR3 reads CASSPGLGSYNEQFF. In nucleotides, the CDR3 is TGTGCCAGCAGCCCGGGACTAGGGTCCTACAATGAGCAGTTCTTC.

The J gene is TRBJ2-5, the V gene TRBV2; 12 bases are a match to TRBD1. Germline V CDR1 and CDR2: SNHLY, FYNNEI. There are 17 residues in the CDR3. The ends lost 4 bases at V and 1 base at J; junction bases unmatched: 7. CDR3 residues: CASSAGTGGSGQETQYF. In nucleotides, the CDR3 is TGTGCCAGCAGTGCAGGGACAGGGGGCAGTGGCCAAGAGACCCAGTACTTC. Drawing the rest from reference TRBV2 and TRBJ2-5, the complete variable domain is EPEVTQTPSHQVTQMGQEVILRCVPISNHLYFYWYRQILGQKVEFLVSFYNNEISEKSEIFDDQFSVERPDGSNFTLKIRSTKLEDSAMYFCASSAGTGGSGQETQYFGPGTRLLVL.

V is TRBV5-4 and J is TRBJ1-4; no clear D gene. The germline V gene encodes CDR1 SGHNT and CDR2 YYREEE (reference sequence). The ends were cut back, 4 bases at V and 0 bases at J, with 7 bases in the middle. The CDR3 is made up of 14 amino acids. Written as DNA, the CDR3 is TGTGCCAGCAGCCAGGACTCAACTAATGAAAAACTGTTTTTT. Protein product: CASSQDSTNEKLFF. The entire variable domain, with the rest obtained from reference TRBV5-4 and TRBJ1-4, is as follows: ETGVTQSPTHLIKTRGQQVTLRCSSQSGHNTVSWYQQALGQGPQFIFQYYREEENGRGNFPPRFSGLQFPNYSSELNVNALELDDSALYLCASSQDSTNEKLFFGSGTQLSVL.

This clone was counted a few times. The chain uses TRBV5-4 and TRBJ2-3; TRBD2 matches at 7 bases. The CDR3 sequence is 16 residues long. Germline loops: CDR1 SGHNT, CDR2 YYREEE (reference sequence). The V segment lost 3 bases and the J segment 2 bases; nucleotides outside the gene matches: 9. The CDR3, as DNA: TGTGCCAGCAGCTCATGGTCTAGCGGATTCACAGATACGCAGTATTTT. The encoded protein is CASSSWSSGFTDTQYF. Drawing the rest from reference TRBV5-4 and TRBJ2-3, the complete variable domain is ETGVTQSPTHLIKTRGQQVTLRCSSQSGHNTVSWYQQALGQGPQFIFQYYREEENGRGNFPPRFSGLQFPNYSSELNVNALELDDSALYLCASSSWSSGFTDTQYFGPGTRLTVL.

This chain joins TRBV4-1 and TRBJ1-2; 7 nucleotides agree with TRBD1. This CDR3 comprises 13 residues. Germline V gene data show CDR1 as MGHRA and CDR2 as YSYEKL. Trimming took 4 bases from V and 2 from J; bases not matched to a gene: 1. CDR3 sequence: CASSPQGNYGYTF. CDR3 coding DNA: TGCGCCAGCAGCCCACAGGGGAACTATGGCTACACCTTC.

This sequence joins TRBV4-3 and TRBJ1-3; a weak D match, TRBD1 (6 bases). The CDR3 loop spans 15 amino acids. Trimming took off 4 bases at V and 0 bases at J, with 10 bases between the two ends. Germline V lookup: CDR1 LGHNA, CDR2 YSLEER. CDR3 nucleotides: TGCGCCAGCAGCCTAATGGACAGCTCTGGAAACACCATATATTTT. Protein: CASSLMDSSGNTIYF.

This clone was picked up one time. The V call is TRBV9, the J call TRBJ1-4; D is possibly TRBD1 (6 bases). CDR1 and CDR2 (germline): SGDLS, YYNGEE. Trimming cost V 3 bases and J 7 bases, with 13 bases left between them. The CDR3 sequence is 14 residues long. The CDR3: CASSARQEVEKLFF. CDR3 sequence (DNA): TGTGCCAGCAGCGCCCGACAGGAAGTTGAAAAACTGTTTTTT.

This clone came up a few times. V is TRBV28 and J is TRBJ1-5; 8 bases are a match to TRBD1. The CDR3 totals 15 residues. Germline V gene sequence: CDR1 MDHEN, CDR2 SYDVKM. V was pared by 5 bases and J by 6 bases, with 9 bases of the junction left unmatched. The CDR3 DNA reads TGTGCCAGCAGTCTCGGACAGGGAGACACTCAGCCCCAGCATTTT. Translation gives CASSLGQGDTQPQHF.

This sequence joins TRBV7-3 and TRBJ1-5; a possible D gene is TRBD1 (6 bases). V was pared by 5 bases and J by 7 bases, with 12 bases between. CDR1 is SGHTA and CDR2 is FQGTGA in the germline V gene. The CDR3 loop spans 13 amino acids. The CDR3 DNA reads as TGTGCCAGCAGCCCTACAGGGAAACAGCCCCAGCATTTT. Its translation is CASSPTGKQPQHF.

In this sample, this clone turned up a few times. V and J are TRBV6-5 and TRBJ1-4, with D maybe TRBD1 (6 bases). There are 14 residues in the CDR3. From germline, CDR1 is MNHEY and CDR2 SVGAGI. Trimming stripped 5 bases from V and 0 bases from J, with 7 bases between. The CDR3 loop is CASSRTATNEKLFF. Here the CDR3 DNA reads TGTGCCAGCAGTCGGACAGCAACTAATGAAAAACTGTTTTTT.

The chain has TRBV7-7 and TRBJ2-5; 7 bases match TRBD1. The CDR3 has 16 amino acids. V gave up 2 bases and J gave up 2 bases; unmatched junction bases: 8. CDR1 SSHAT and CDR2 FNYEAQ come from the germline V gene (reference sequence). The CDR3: CASSLRDRAGQETQYF. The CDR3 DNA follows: TGTGCCAGCAGCTTACGAGACAGGGCGGGTCAAGAGACCCAGTACTTC.

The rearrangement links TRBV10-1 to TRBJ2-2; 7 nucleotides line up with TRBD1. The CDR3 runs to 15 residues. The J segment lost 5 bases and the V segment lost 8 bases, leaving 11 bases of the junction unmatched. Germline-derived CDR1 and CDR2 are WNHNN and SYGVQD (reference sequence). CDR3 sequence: CASGYQDRRTGELFF. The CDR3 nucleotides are TGCGCCAGCGGCTACCAGGACAGGAGGACCGGGGAGCTGTTTTTT.

CDR3 DNA sequence: TGTGCCAGCTCACCAGCCGGGACATTTAGCAATCAGCCCCAGCATTTT. Translated: CASSPAGTFSNQPQHF. J is TRBJ1-5 and V is TRBV18; possible D gene TRBD1, 6 bases. Germline CDR1 is KGHSH and CDR2 is LQKENI. With 2 bases removed from V and 0 bases from J, the gap between germline ends came to 11 bases. The CDR3 sequence is 16 residues long.

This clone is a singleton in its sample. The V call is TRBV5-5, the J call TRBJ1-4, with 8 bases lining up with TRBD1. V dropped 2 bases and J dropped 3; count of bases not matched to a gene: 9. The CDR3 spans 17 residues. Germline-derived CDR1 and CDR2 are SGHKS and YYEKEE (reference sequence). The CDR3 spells CASSLGAGGPANEKLFF. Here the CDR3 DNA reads TGTGCCAGCAGCTTAGGTGCAGGGGGCCCGGCTAATGAAAAACTGTTTTTT.

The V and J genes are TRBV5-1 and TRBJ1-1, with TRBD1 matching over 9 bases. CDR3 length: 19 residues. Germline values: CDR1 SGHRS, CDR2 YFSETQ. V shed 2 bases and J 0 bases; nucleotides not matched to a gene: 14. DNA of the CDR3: TGCGCCAGCAGCTTATCGCCTTGGACAGGGGCATTAATGAACACTGAAGCTTTCTTT. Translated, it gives CASSLSPWTGALMNTEAFF.